The next 18 T cell receptor beta chains were all read from a single sample in a study of blood T cell repertoires in COVID-19. The protocol was immunoSEQ multiplex PCR, while the TCRdb copy is restricted to in-frame clones and leaves out a portion. The sample includes 250,000 to 300,000 clones, 75% to 95% seen only once; the top ten take around 1.1%. Sequencing was carried out using PBMCs or T cells enriched from blood (not recorded which). The receptors shown here come from a woman in her 30s who had recovered from COVID-19.

Concerning this clone itself: Other DNA sequences in the sample encode the same CDR3. The V gene is TRBV29-1, the J gene TRBJ1-1, with 7 bases identical to TRBD1. This CDR3 is 13 amino acids long. The germline V gene encodes CDR1 SQVTM and CDR2 ANQGSEA. V lost 6 bases, J lost 0 bases, and 4 bases stayed unmatched. CDR3: CSVRDRVNTEAFF. For the CDR3, the DNA is TGCAGCGTCCGAGACAGGGTGAACACTGAAGCTTTCTTT.

The chain carries TRBV7-6 and TRBJ2-1; 14 nucleotides align to TRBD2. Germline CDR1 and CDR2: SGHVS and FNYEAQ. This CDR3 is 15 amino acids long. Losses at the gene ends were 5 bases for V and 7 bases for J; bases not matched to a gene: 4. CDR3 sequence: CASSPWTSGGNEQFF. CDR3 DNA sequence: TGTGCCAGCAGCCCCTGGACTAGCGGGGGGAATGAGCAGTTCTTC.

The rearrangement joins TRBV6-6 to TRBJ1-5; D may be TRBD1 (6 bases). V lost 6 bases to trimming and J lost 4 bases, with 10 bases between them. This CDR3 comprises 13 residues. Per the germline V gene, CDR1 is MNHNY and CDR2 is SVGAGI (reference sequence). The CDR3 protein is CASRLTGNQPQHF. The CDR3 DNA reads TGTGCCAGCAGATTGACAGGTAATCAGCCCCAGCATTTT.

This clone has only one observation. The chain combines TRBV27 with TRBJ2-1, with 12 bases matching TRBD2. CDR3 length equals 18 residues. The junction had 9 bases not matched to a gene; V was cut back by 1 base and J by 5 bases. Per the germline V gene, CDR1 is MNHEY and CDR2 is SMNVEV (reference sequence). In DNA, the CDR3 is TGTGCCAGCAGTTTATTTAAGACTAGCGGGAGAGTCGACAATGAGCAGTTCTTC. Translation gives CASSLFKTSGRVDNEQFF.

CDR3 residues: CASSIGTGDQPQHF. The CDR3 DNA follows: TGTGCCAGCAGCATCGGGACAGGTGATCAGCCCCAGCATTTT. The chain is built from TRBV9 and TRBJ1-5; 8 bases align to TRBD1. The CDR3 sequence is 14 residues long. The ends lost 4 bases at V and 5 bases at J; junction bases unmatched: 5. Germline CDR1 reads SGDLS; CDR2 reads YYNGEE. The full variable domain, with the rest looked up from reference TRBV9 and TRBJ1-5, is DSGVTQTPKHLITATGQRVTLRCSPRSGDLSVYWYQQSLDQGLQFLIQYYNGEERAKGNILERFSAQQFPDLHSELNLSSLELGDSALYFCASSIGTGDQPQHFGDGTRLSIL.

This chain links TRBV27 with TRBJ2-2, with D uncertain. Trimming stripped 6 bases from V and 1 base from J, with 9 bases between. Germline assignment: CDR1 MNHEY and CDR2 SMNVEV (reference sequence). This CDR3 is built from 14 residues. CDR3 coding DNA: TGTGCCAGCAGCGCGCAGCGGAACACCGGGGAGCTGTTTTTT. Translated: CASSAQRNTGELFF.

The chain joins TRBV7-2 to TRBJ1-2; weak D call: TRBD1 (5 bases). CDR3 length: 15 amino acids. Trimming removed 5 bases from V and 2 bases from J, with 15 bases in between. The V gene's germline CDR1 is SGHTA and CDR2 FQGNSA. CDR3 sequence: CASSHMTVRNYGYTF. CDR3 nucleotide sequence: TGTGCCAGCAGCCATATGACAGTTAGAAACTATGGCTACACCTTC. Full variable domain (outside the CDR3, taken from reference TRBV7-2 and TRBJ1-2): GAGVSQSPSNKVTEKGKDVELRCDPISGHTALYWYRQSLGQGLEFLIYFQGNSAPDKSGLPSDRFSAERTGGSVSTLTIQRTQQEDSAVYLCASSHMTVRNYGYTFGSGTRLTVV.

V usage is TRBV28 and J usage is TRBJ2-7; 9 bases are a match to TRBD1. Germline CDR1 is MDHEN and CDR2 is SYDVKM. This CDR3 is 16 amino acids long. After removal of 3 bases from V and 4 bases from J, the junction contained 10 bases not matched to a gene. CDR3 in amino acids: CASSFSSGTGLYEQYF. The CDR3 nucleotides read TGTGCCAGCAGTTTCTCCTCCGGGACAGGGTTATACGAGCAGTACTTC.

Turning to this clone: The sample carries other DNA sequences with the same CDR3. The chain recombines TRBV12-3 or TRBV12-4 with TRBJ2-3; D not certain. V lost 4 bases and J 2 bases, leaving 4 bases between the germline ends. This CDR3 region has 12 residues. The CDR3 loop is CASSSVTDTQYF. The CDR3 coding sequence is TGTGCCAGCAGTTCGGTCACAGATACGCAGTATTTT.

The chain combines TRBV19 with TRBJ2-1; TRBD2 aligns across 14 bases. Germline-derived CDR1 and CDR2 are LNHDA and SQIVND (reference sequence). This CDR3 is built from 20 residues. V lost 4 bases and J lost 10; bases outside the gene matches: 21. The CDR3 DNA follows: TGTGCCAGTAGTAGGTCCTGGACTAGCGGGAGGCCCGTCTTTGCGGAAGAGCAGTTCTTC. Translation gives CASSRSWTSGRPVFAEEQFF. Full variable domain (rest looked up from reference TRBV19 and TRBJ2-1): DGGITQSPKYLFRKEGQNVTLSCEQNLNHDAMYWYRQDPGQGLRLIYYSQIVNDFQKGDIAEGYSVSREKKESFPLTVTSAQKNPTAFYLCASSRSWTSGRPVFAEEQFFGPGTRLTVL.

V usage is TRBV5-6 and J usage is TRBJ2-3, with 9 nucleotides matching TRBD1. V shed 3 bases, J shed 0 bases, and the junction held 2 bases outside the gene matches. Per germline, CDR1 SGHDT and CDR2 YYEEEE. This CDR3 has 15 residues. CDR3 sequence: CASSSGQGSTDTQYF. Here the CDR3 DNA reads TGTGCCAGCAGCTCAGGACAGGGGAGCACAGATACGCAGTATTTT.

Of note for this clone: Other nucleotide sequences in the sample specify the same CDR3. This chain links TRBV5-1 with TRBJ1-1, with D maybe TRBD1 (6 bases). V was shortened by 4 bases and J by 1 base, with 8 bases between the two germline ends. The germline CDR1 and CDR2 sequences are SGHRS and YFSETQ. The CDR3 has 13 residues. The CDR3 region has the DNA TGCGCCAGCAGCCCGACAGGGAACACTGAAGCTTTCTTT. Translating gives CASSPTGNTEAFF.

This clone was observed once. The chain links TRBV7-2 to TRBJ1-6, with unresolved D. The CDR3 has 13 residues. The germline gives CDR1 SGHTA, CDR2 FQGNSA. V was trimmed by 0 bases and J by 8 bases, leaving 5 bases between them. The CDR3: CASSLALDSPLHF. The DNA of the CDR3 is TGTGCCAGCAGCTTAGCGCTAGATTCACCCCTCCACTTT.

The chain links TRBV6-4 to TRBJ2-7, with 7 bases identical to TRBD1. Germline trimming cut 0 bases from V and 2 bases from J; bases unmatched to any gene: 16. Germline CDR1 reads MRHNA; CDR2 reads SNTAGT. This CDR3 has 19 amino acids. CDR3 protein: CASSDSKLNYDRATYEQYF. The CDR3 nucleotides are TGTGCCAGCAGTGACTCGAAGCTAAATTACGACAGGGCCACCTACGAGCAGTACTTC.

The chain carries TRBV27 and TRBJ2-1, with 7 bases that match TRBD2. This CDR3 comprises 17 residues. Germline CDR1 MNHEY, CDR2 SMNVEV (reference sequence). Trimming took 3 bases from V and 4 from J; bases not matched to a gene: 12. The DNA for the CDR3 is TGTGCCAGCAGTTTCATCCTGGGAGGGCTATCTTACAATGAGCAGTTCTTC. Protein: CASSFILGGLSYNEQFF.

The J gene is TRBJ2-4, the V gene TRBV28; a weak D match, TRBD2 (5 bases). This CDR3 has 14 residues. V was pared by 3 bases and J by 0 bases, with 6 bases between. Germline loops: CDR1 MDHEN, CDR2 SYDVKM. In DNA form, the CDR3 reads TGTGCCAGCAGTTTTGGACTAGCCAAAAACATTCAGTACTTC. Residues: CASSFGLAKNIQYF.

The chain has TRBV29-1 and TRBJ2-3; 7 nucleotides line up with TRBD2. Trimming cost V 2 bases and J 0 bases; bases outside gene matches: 5. Germline-derived CDR1 and CDR2 are SQVTM and ANQGSEA. This CDR3 spans 15 amino acids. CDR3 sequence (DNA): TGCAGCGTTGAAAGGCTAGCGGCTAGCACAGATACGCAGTATTTT. This translates into CSVERLAASTDTQYF.

The CDR3 sequence is CASSAGDPGLAVNEQFF. The CDR3 nucleotides read TGTGCCAGCAGCGCAGGTGACCCGGGACTAGCAGTAAATGAGCAGTTCTTC. The chain joins TRBV9 to TRBJ2-1; 9 positions match TRBD2. This CDR3 contains 17 residues. Germline assignment: CDR1 SGDLS and CDR2 YYNGEE. The J segment lost 7 bases and the V segment lost 3 bases, leaving 14 bases of the junction unmatched.